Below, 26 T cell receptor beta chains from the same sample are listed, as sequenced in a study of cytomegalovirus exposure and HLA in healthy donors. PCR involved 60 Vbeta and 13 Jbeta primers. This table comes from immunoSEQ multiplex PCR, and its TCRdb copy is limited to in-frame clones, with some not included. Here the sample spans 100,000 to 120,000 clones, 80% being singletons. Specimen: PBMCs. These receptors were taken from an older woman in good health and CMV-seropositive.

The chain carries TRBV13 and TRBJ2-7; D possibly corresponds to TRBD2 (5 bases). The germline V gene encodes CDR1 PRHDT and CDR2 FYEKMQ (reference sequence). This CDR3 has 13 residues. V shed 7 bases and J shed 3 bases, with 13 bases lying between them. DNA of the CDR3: TGTGCCAGCAATCAGAGAGGGCTCTACGAGCAGTACTTC. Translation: CASNQRGLYEQYF.

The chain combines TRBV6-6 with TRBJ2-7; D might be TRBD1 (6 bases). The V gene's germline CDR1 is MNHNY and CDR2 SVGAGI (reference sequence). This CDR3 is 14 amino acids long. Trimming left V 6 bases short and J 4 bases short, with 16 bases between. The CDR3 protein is CASRDPGQEYEQYF. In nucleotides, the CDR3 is TGTGCCAGCAGAGACCCGGGACAAGAGTACGAGCAGTACTTC.

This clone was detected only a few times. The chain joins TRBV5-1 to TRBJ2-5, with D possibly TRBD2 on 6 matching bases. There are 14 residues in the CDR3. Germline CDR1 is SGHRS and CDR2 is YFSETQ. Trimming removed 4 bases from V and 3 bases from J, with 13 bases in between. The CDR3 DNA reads TGCGCCAGCAGCGAGGGGACTCCCAAAGAGACCCAGTACTTC. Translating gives CASSEGTPKETQYF.

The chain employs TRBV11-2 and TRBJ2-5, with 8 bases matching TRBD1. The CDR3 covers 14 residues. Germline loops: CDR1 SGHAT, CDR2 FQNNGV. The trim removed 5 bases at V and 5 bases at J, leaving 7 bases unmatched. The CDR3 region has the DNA TGTGCCAGCAGCCAAAGCAGGGGGCGGGAGACCCAGTACTTC. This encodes CASSQSRGRETQYF.

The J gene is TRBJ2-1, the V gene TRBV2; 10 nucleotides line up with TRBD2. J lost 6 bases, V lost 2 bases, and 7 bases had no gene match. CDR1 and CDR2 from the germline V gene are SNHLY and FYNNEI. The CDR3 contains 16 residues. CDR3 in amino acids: CASSETGLAEANEQFF. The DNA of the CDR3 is TGTGCCAGCAGTGAAACAGGACTAGCGGAGGCCAATGAGCAGTTCTTC.

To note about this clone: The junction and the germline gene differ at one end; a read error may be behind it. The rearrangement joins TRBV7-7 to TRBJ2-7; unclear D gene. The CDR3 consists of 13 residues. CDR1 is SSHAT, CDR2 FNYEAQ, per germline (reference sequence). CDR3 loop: CASSPTTGYEQYF. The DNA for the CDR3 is TGTGCTAGCAGCCCTACGACTGGCTACGAGCAGTACTTC. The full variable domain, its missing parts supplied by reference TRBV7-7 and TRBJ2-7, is GAGVSQSPRYKVTKRGQDVTLRCDPISSHATLYWYQQALGQGPEFLTYFNYEAQPDKSGLPSDRFSAERPEGSISTLTIQRTEQRDSAMYRCASSPTTGYEQYFGPGTRLTVT.

CDR3 region: CASSLGRASGDWGYF. The CDR3 DNA reads TGCGCCAGCAGCTTGGGAAGGGCTAGCGGAGACTGGGGGTACTTC. This chain links TRBV5-1 with TRBJ2-7, with 7 bases that match TRBD2. The CDR3 sequence is 15 residues long. The junction had 15 bases not matched to a gene; V was cut back by 0 bases and J by 12 bases. Germline assignment: CDR1 SGHRS and CDR2 YFSETQ.

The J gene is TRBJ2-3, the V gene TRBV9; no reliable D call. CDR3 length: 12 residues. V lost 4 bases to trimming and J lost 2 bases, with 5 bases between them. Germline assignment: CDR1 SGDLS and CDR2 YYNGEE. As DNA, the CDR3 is TGTGCCAGCAGCCCGTACACAGATACGCAGTATTTT. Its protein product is CASSPYTDTQYF.

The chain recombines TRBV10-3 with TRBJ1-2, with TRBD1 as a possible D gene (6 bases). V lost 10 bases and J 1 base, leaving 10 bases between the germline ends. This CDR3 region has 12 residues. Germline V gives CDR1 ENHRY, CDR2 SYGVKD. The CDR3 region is CATRTVNYGYTF. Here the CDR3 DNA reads TGTGCCACTCGGACAGTTAACTATGGCTACACCTTC.

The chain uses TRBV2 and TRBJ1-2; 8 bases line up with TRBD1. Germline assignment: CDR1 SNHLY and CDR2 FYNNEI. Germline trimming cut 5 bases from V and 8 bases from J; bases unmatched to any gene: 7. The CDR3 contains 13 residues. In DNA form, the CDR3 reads TGTGCCAGCAGTACTGGACAGGGCCTCGGCTACACCTTC. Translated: CASSTGQGLGYTF.

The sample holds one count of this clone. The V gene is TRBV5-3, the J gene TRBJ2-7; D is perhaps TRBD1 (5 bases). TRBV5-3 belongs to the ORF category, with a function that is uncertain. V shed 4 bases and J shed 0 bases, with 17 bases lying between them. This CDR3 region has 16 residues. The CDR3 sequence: CARSPSAGLFSYEQYF. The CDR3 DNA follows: TGTGCCAGAAGCCCAAGTGCAGGGTTATTCTCCTACGAGCAGTACTTC.

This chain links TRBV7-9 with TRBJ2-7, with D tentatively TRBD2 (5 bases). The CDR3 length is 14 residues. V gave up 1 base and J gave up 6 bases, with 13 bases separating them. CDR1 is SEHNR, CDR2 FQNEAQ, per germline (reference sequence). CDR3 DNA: TGTGCCAGCAGCTTAGAATACGGGATCGGCGAGCAGTACTTC. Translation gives CASSLEYGIGEQYF.

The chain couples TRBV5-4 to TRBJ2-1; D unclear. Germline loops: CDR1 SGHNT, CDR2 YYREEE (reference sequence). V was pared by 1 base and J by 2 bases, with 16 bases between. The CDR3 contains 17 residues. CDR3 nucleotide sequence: TGTGCCAGCAGCTTGATTCCTTGGCCTTCCCCCTACAATGAGCAGTTCTTC. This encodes CASSLIPWPSPYNEQFF.

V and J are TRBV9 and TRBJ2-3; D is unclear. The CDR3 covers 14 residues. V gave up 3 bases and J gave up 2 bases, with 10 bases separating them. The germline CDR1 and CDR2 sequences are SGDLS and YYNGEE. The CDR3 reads CASSADKFTDTQYF. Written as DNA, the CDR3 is TGTGCCAGCAGCGCCGACAAGTTCACAGATACGCAGTATTTT.

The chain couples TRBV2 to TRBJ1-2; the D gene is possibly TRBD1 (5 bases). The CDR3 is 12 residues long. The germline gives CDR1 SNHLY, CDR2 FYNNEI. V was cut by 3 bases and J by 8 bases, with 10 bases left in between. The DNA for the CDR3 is TGTGCCAGCAGTGAGTCGGGGGACGGCTACACCTTC. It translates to CASSESGDGYTF.

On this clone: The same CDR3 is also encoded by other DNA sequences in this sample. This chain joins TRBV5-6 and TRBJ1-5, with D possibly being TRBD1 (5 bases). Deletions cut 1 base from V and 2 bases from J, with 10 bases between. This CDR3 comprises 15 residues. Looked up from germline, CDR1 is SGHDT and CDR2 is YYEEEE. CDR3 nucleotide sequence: TGTGCCAGCAGCTTGTCCGGGGGTGGCAATCAGCCCCAGCATTTT. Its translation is CASSLSGGGNQPQHF.

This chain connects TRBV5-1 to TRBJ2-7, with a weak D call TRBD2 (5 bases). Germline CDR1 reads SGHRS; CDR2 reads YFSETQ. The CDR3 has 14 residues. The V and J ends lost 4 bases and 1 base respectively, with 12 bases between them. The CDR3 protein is CASSEGSPSYEQYF. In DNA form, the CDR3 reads TGCGCCAGCAGCGAGGGATCCCCTTCCTACGAGCAGTACTTC.

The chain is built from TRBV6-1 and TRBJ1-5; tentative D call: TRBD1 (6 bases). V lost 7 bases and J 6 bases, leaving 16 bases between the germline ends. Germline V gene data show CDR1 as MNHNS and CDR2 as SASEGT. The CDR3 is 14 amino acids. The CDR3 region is CASTGGGRLQPQHF. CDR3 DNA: TGTGCCAGCACGGGAGGGGGGCGCCTTCAGCCCCAGCATTTT.

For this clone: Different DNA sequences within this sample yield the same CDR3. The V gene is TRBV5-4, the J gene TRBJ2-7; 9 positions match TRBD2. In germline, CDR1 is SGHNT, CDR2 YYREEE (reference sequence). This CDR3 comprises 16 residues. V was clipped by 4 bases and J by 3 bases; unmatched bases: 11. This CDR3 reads CASSLPGASGNYEQYF. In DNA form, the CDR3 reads TGTGCCAGCAGCCTGCCAGGGGCTAGCGGGAACTACGAGCAGTACTTC.

CDR3 loop: CASSLGQGSGYTF. CDR3 DNA sequence: TGTGCCAGCAGCTTGGGACAGGGTAGTGGCTACACCTTC. This chain connects TRBV5-4 to TRBJ1-2, with TRBD1 matching 7 bases. Losses at the gene ends were 0 bases for V and 7 bases for J; bases not matched to a gene: 3. The CDR3 loop spans 13 amino acids. From germline, CDR1 is SGHNT and CDR2 YYREEE (reference sequence).

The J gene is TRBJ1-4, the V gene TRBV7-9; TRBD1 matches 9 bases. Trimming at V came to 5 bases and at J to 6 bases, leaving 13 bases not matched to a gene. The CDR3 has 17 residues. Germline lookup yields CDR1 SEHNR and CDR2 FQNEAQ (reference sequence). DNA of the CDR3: TGTGCCAGCAGCCCGACGGGACAGGGAGTACTGGATGAAAAACTGTTTTTT. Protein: CASSPTGQGVLDEKLFF.

CDR3 DNA sequence: TGCAGTGCCCTCGGGACTGGGCAGTTCTTC. Protein product: CSALGTGQFF. This chain connects TRBV20-1 to TRBJ2-1, with D perhaps TRBD2 (6 bases). This CDR3 has 10 residues. V shed 6 bases and J shed 12 bases, with 12 bases lying between them. Per germline, CDR1 DFQATT and CDR2 SNEGSKA (reference sequence).

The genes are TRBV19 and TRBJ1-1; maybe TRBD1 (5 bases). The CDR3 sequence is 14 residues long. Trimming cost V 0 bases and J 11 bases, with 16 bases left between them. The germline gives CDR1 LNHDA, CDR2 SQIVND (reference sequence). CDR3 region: CASSIEGLGDWAFF. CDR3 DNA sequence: TGTGCCAGTAGTATAGAAGGCTTAGGGGACTGGGCTTTCTTT.

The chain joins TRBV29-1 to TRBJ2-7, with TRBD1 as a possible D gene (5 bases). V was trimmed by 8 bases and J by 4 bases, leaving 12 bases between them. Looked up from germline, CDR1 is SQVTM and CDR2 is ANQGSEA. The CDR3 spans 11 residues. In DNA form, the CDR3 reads TGCAGCCCCCAGACAGTATACGAGCAGTACTTC. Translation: CSPQTVYEQYF.

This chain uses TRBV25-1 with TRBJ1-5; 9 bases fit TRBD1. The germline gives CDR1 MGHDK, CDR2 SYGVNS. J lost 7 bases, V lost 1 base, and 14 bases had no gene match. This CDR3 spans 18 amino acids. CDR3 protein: CASSEWTSDRGRGQPQHF. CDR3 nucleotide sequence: TGTGCCAGCAGTGAATGGACCTCGGACAGGGGCCGGGGACAGCCCCAGCATTTT.

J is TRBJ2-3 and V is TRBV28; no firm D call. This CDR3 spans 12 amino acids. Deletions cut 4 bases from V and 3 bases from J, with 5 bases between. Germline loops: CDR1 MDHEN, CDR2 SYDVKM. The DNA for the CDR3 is TGTGCCAGCAGTTCACTAACAGATACGCAGTATTTT. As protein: CASSSLTDTQYF.